A single TCR beta chain is shown here with its context. No antigen is known for it. This specimen comes from a study of cytomegalovirus exposure and HLA in healthy donors. The study's findings and limits: Later analysis suggested most CMV-associated TCR beta chains were HLA-restricted. Later genetic work tied a missense DCLRE1C variant to beta-chain V and J trimming.

Researchers ran the PCR with 60 Vbeta and 13 Jbeta primers. Only in-frame clones appear in the TCRdb table, and some are missing; sequencing was by immunoSEQ multiplex PCR. Of around 180,000 clones listed, around 82% are singletons. The germline CDR1 and CDR2 sequences are WSHSY and SAAADI. The CDR3 covers 12 residues. Between the trimmed V and J ends, which lost 8 bases and 5 bases, there was a span of 13 bases. The clonotype was recovered from a boy younger than 18 in good health and CMV-seronegative. Sequencing was performed on PBMCs. The chain carries TRBV10-2 and TRBJ2-7; TRBD1 might be the D (5 bases). The CDR3, as DNA: TGCGCCAGCCTAGGGGCCACCGACGAGCAGTACTTC. Protein sequence: CASLGATDEQYF.